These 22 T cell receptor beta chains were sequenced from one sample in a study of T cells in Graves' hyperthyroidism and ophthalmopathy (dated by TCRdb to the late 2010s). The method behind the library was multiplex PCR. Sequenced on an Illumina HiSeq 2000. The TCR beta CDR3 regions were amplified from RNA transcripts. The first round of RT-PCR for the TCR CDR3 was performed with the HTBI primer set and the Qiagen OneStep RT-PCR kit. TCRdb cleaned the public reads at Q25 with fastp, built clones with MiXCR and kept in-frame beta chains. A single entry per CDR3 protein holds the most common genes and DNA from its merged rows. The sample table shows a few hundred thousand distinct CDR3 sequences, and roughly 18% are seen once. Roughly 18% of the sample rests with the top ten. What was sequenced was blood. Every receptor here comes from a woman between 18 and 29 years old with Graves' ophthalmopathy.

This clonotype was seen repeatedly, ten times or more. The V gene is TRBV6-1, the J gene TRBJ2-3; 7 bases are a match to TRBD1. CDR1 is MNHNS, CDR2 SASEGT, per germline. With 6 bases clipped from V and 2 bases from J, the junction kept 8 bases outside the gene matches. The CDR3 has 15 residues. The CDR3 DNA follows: TGTGCCAGCAGCCAAATGGGACAGTTCACAGATACGCAGTATTTT. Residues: CASSQMGQFTDTQYF.

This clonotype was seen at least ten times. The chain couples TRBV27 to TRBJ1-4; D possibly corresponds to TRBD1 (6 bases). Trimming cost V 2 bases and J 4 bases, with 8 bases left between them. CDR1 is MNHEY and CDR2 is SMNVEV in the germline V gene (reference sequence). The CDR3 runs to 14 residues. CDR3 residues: CASSLRGDNEKLFF. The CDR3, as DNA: TGTGCCAGCAGTTTAAGGGGGGATAATGAAAAACTGTTTTTT. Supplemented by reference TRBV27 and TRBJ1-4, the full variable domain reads EAQVTQNPRYLITVTGKKLTVTCSQNMNHEYMSWYRQDPGLGLRQIYYSMNVEVTDKGDVPEGYKVSRKEKRNFPLILESPSPNQTSLYFCASSLRGDNEKLFFGSGTQLSVL.

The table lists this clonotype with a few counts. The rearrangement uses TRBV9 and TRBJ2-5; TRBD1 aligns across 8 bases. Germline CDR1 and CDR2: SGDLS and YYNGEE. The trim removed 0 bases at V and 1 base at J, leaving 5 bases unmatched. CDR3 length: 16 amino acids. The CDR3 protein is CASSVAIGQGQETQYF. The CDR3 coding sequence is TGTGCCAGCAGCGTAGCAATAGGACAGGGCCAAGAGACCCAGTACTTC.

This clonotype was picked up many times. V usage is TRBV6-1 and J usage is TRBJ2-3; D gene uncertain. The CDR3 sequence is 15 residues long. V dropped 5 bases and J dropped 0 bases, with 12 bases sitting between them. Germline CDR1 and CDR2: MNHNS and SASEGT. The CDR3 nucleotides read TGTGCCAGCAGTTGGGCCGATTCAAGCACAGATACGCAGTATTTT. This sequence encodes CASSWADSSTDTQYF.

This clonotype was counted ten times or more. CDR3 residues: CASSPLRGRRTEAFF. The CDR3 DNA is TGTGCCAGCAGCCCCCTCAGGGGGCGTCGAACTGAAGCTTTCTTT. The chain couples TRBV7-9 to TRBJ1-1; 8 positions match TRBD1. Germline CDR1 SEHNR, CDR2 FQNEAQ (reference sequence). V lost 5 bases, J lost 5 bases, and 10 bases stayed unmatched. The length of the CDR3 is 15 residues.

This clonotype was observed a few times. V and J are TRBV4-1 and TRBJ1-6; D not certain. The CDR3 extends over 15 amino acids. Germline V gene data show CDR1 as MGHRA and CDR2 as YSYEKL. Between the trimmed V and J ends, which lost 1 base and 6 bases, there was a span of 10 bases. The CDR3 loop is CASSQVRGFNSPLHF. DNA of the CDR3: TGCGCCAGCAGCCAAGTTCGTGGCTTTAATTCACCCCTCCACTTT.

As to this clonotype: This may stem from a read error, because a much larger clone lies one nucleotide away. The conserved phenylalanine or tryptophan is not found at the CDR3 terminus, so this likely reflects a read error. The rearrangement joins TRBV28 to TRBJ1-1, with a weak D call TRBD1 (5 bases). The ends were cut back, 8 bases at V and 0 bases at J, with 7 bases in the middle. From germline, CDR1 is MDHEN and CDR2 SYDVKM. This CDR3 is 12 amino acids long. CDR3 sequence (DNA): TGTGCCAGCGGGGGTTTGAACACTGAAGCTTTCTCT. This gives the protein CASGGLNTEAFS.

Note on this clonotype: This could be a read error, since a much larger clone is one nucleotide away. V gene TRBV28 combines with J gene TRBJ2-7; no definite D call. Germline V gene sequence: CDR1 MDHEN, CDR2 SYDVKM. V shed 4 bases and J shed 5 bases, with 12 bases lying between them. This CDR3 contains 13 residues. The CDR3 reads CASSSALVNEQYF. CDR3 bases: TGTGCCAGCAGTTCCGCATTGGTAAACGAGCAGTACTTC.

CDR3 DNA: TGTGCCAGCAGTTTATATACAGGGCAGGCTGAAGCTTTCTTT. This encodes CASSLYTGQAEAFF. The chain uses TRBV27 and TRBJ1-1; a weak D match, TRBD1 (6 bases). Germline V gives CDR1 MNHEY, CDR2 SMNVEV (reference sequence). The CDR3 has 14 residues. Deletions cut 1 base from V and 6 bases from J, with 12 bases between.

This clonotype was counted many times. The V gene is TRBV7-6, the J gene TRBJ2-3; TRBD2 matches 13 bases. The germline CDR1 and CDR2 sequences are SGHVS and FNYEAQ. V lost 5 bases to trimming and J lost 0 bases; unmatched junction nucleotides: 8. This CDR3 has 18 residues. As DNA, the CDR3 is TGTGCCAGCAGCGGCGGACTAGCGGGGGCCCCCAGCACAGATACGCAGTATTTT. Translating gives CASSGGLAGAPSTDTQYF. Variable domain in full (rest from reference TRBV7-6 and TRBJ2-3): GAGVSQSPRYKVTKRGQDVALRCDPISGHVSLYWYRQALGQGPEFLTYFNYEAQQDKSGLPNDRFSAERPEGSISTLTIQRTEQRDSAMYRCASSGGLAGAPSTDTQYFGPGTRLTVL.

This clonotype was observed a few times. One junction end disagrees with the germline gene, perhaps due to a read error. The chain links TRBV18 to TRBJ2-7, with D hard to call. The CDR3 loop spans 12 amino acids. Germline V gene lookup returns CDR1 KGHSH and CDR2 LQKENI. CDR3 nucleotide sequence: TGTGCCAGCTCACCACTGGGATACGGGCAGTACTTC. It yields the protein CASSPLGYGQYF.

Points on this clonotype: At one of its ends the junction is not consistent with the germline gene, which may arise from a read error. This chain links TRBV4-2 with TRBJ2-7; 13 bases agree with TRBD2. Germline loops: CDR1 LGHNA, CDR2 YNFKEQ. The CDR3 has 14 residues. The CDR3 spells CVSSRTSGSYEQYF. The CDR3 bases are TGTGTCAGCAGCAGGACTAGCGGGAGTTACGAGCAGTACTTC.

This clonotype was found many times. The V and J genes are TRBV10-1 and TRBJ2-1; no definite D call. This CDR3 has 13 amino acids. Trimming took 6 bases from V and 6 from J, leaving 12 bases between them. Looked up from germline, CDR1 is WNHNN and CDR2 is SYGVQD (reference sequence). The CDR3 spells CASSMTPTNEQFF. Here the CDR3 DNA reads TGCGCCAGCAGCATGACCCCGACCAATGAGCAGTTCTTC.

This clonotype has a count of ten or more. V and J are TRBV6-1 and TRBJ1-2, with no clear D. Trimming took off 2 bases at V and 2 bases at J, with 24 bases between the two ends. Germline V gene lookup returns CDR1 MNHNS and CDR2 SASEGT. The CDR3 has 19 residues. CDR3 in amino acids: CASSETFWQKRSLNYGYTF. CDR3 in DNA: TGTGCCAGCAGTGAAACTTTCTGGCAAAAACGTTCCCTGAACTATGGCTACACCTTC.

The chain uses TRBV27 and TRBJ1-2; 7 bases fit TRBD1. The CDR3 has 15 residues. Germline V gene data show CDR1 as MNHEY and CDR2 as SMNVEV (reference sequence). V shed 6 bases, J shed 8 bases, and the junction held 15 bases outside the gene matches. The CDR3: CASRPTRDRDLGYTF. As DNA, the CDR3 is TGTGCCAGCAGGCCCACCCGGGACAGAGACCTCGGCTACACCTTC.

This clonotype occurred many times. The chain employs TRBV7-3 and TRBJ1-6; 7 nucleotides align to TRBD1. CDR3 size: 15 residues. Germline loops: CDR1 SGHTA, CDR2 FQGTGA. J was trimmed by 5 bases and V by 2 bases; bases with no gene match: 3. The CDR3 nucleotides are TGTGCCAGCAGCTTACTGGGACAGAATAATTCACCCCTCCACTTT. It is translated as CASSLLGQNNSPLHF.

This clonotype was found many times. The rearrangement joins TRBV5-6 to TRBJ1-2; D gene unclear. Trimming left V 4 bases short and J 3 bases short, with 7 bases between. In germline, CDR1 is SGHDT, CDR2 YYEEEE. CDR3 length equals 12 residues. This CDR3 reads CASSPDHYGYTF. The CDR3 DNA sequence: TGTGCCAGCAGCCCGGATCACTATGGCTACACCTTC.

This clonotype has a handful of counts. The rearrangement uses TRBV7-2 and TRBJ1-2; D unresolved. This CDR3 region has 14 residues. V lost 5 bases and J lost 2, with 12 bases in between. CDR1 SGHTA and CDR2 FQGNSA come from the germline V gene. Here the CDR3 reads CASSIRHDNYGYTF. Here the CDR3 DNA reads TGTGCCAGCAGCATCCGACACGACAACTATGGCTACACCTTC.

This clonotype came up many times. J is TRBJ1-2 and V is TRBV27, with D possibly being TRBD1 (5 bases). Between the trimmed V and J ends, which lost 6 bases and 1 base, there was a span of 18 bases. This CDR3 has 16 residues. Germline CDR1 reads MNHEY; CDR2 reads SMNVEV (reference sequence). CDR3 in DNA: TGTGCCAGCAGCTTAGAGGGACCCCGATTTAACTATGGCTACACCTTC. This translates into CASSLEGPRFNYGYTF.

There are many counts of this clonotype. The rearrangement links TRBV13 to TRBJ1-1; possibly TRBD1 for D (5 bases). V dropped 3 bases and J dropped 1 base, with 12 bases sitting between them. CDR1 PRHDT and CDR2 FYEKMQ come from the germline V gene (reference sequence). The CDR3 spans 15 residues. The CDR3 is CASSFKGPGNTEAFF. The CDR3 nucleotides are TGTGCCAGCAGCTTTAAGGGGCCGGGGAACACTGAAGCTTTCTTT.

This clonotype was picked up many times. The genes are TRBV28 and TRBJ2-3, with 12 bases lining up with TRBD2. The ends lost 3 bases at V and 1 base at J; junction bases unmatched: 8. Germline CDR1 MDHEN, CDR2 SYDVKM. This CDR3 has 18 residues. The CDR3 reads CASSFGLAGGPGTDTQYF. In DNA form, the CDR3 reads TGTGCCAGCAGTTTTGGCCTAGCGGGAGGGCCGGGCACAGATACGCAGTATTTT.

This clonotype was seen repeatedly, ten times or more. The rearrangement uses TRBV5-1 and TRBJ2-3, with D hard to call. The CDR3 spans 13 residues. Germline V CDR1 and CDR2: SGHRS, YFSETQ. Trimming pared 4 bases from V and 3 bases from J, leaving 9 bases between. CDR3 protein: CASSLGKTDTQYF. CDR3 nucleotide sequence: TGCGCCAGCAGCCTGGGGAAAACAGATACGCAGTATTTT.